These 20 T cell receptor beta chains were all obtained from the same sample, sequenced in a study of shared clonotypes between healthy human individuals. Using immunoSEQ multiplex PCR, the repertoire was profiled, and TCRdb retains in-frame clones only, with some absent. The sample holds just under 350,000 clones, more than 60% seen once. The sequenced material came from memory CD4+ T cells sorted from blood. Subset of the sample: CD45RA-negative fraction. The receptors stem from a man aged 25 to 40 in good health.

The chain employs TRBV30 and TRBJ2-7; 8 bases fit TRBD2. Losses at the gene ends were 4 bases for V and 3 bases for J; bases not matched to a gene: 11. Per germline, CDR1 GTSNPN and CDR2 SVGIG (reference sequence). The CDR3 has 15 residues. CDR3 nucleotide sequence: TGTGCCTGGACCCGGACGGGGGGGGCTCACTACGAGCAGTACTTC. Amino acids: CAWTRTGGAHYEQYF.

The chain couples TRBV7-8 to TRBJ2-1; TRBD2 is a possible D gene (6 bases). The CDR3 is 17 amino acids. Trimming removed 3 bases from V and 4 bases from J, with 19 bases in between. Germline CDR1 and CDR2: SGHVS and FQNEAQ. The CDR3 reads CASSLGLARLGYNEQFF. CDR3 in DNA: TGTGCCAGCAGCTTGGGCTTGGCCAGACTAGGGTACAATGAGCAGTTCTTC.

With regard to this clone: A single base separates this from a much larger clone, so it may be a read error. This chain connects TRBV5-4 to TRBJ2-6, with TRBD2 matching 16 bases. The CDR3 is made up of 18 amino acids. Germline trimming cut 7 bases from V and 4 bases from J; bases unmatched to any gene: 8. CDR1 is SGHNT and CDR2 is YYREEE in the germline V gene (reference sequence). CDR3 residues: CASRRGLAGGGGANVLTF. The CDR3 region has the DNA TGTGCCAGCCGCCGGGGACTAGCGGGAGGGGGAGGGGCCAACGTCCTGACTTTC. The whole variable domain, filled in from reference TRBV5-4 and TRBJ2-6, reads ETGVTQSPTHLIKTRGQQVTLRCSSQSGHNTVSWYQQALGQGPQFIFQYYREEENGRGNFPPRFSGLQFPNYSSELNVNALELDDSALYLCASRRGLAGGGGANVLTFGAGSRLTVL.

The V gene is TRBV5-1, the J gene TRBJ2-7; TRBD2 agrees at 12 bases. The J segment lost 1 base and the V segment lost 5 bases, leaving 7 bases of the junction unmatched. CDR1 and CDR2 (germline): SGHRS, YFSETQ. This CDR3 has 16 amino acids. CDR3 loop: CASRRLAGEVSYEQYF. The CDR3 region has the DNA TGCGCCAGCAGAAGACTAGCGGGAGAAGTATCCTACGAGCAGTACTTC.

This chain joins TRBV20-1 and TRBJ2-5; no reliable D call. V lost 4 bases to trimming and J lost 4 bases, with 7 bases between them. Germline V gene lookup returns CDR1 DFQATT and CDR2 SNEGSKA (reference sequence). The length of the CDR3 is 11 residues. CDR3 sequence (DNA): TGCAGTGCTACTCTTATAGAGACCCAGTACTTC. As protein: CSATLIETQYF.

This clone was picked up one time. The chain couples TRBV5-1 to TRBJ2-1; D remains unclear. The CDR3 length is 13 residues. Germline assignment: CDR1 SGHRS and CDR2 YFSETQ. V lost 0 bases, J lost 7 bases, and 8 bases lay in between. CDR3 nucleotide sequence: TGCGCCAGCAGCTTGGGGGTTAAGAATGAGCAGTTCTTC. Residues: CASSLGVKNEQFF.

V usage is TRBV5-6 and J usage is TRBJ2-5, with D possibly being TRBD1 (6 bases). The CDR3 is made up of 16 amino acids. With 0 bases removed from V and 1 base from J, the gap between germline ends came to 13 bases. Germline assignment: CDR1 SGHDT and CDR2 YYEEEE. DNA for the CDR3: TGTGCCAGCAGCTTGGCAGGGGAACACTTCCAAGAGACCCAGTACTTC. Protein product: CASSLAGEHFQETQYF.

The chain combines TRBV11-2 with TRBJ1-5; D unclear. Germline values: CDR1 SGHAT, CDR2 FQNNGV. V lost 5 bases and J 4 bases, leaving 9 bases between the germline ends. The length of the CDR3 is 13 residues. This chain's CDR3 is CASSPRANQPQHF. CDR3 nucleotide sequence: TGTGCCAGCAGCCCCCGTGCGAATCAGCCCCAGCATTTT.

J is TRBJ2-3 and V is TRBV21-1; the table's D call TRBD1 went unverified against the DNA. TRBV21-1 is a known pseudogene. This CDR3 region has 18 residues. The CDR3 region is CASSKVRGQEKVTDTQYF. The CDR3 bases are TGTGCCAGCAGCAAAGTTAGGGGACAGGAAAAGGTCACAGATACGCAGTATTTT.

The V gene is TRBV11-3, the J gene TRBJ2-1; D unresolved. The length of the CDR3 is 14 residues. The germline CDR1 and CDR2 sequences are SGHNT and YENEEA. Trimming removed 1 base from V and 8 bases from J, with 12 bases in between. CDR3 protein: CASSLGFGLYEQFF. CDR3 DNA: TGTGCCAGCAGCTTAGGATTTGGCTTGTATGAGCAGTTCTTC.

This sequence joins TRBV28 and TRBJ2-3, with D possibly being TRBD1 or TRBD2 (5 bases each). The CDR3 is made up of 15 amino acids. The germline gives CDR1 MDHEN, CDR2 SYDVKM. The V end was cut by 6 bases, the J end by 11 bases, with 24 bases between. CDR3 amino acids: CASSSRDPGNEVQYF. The CDR3 DNA follows: TGTGCCAGCAGCTCCCGGGACCCAGGGAACGAGGTGCAGTATTTT.

The chain recombines TRBV5-1 with TRBJ2-7; TRBD1 is a possible D gene (6 bases). This CDR3 has 18 amino acids. V was shortened by 1 base and J by 4 bases, with 24 bases between the two germline ends. The V gene's germline CDR1 is SGHRS and CDR2 YFSETQ. CDR3 sequence reads: CASSLRQATSLRTYEQYF. CDR3 in DNA: TGCGCCAGCAGCTTGAGACAGGCTACTTCTCTAAGAACTTACGAGCAGTACTTC. The complete variable domain, with remaining parts taken from reference TRBV5-1 and TRBJ2-7, reads KAGVTQTPRYLIKTRGQQVTLSCSPISGHRSVSWYQQTPGQGLQFLFEYFSETQRNKGNFPGRFSGRQFSNSRSEMNVSTLELGDSALYLCASSLRQATSLRTYEQYFGPGTRLTVT.

The chain recombines TRBV11-2 with TRBJ2-1; 8 positions match TRBD2. V was clipped by 0 bases and J by 8 bases; unmatched bases: 3. The V gene's germline CDR1 is SGHAT and CDR2 FQNNGV. This CDR3 is built from 14 residues. CDR3 amino acids: CASSLEAGVHEQFF. The CDR3 DNA reads as TGTGCCAGCAGCTTAGAAGCGGGAGTCCATGAGCAGTTCTTC.

This clone was seen more than once but under ten times. V usage is TRBV6-1 and J usage is TRBJ2-1, with a tentative D call TRBD1 (5 bases). The CDR3 sequence is 12 residues long. Between the trimmed V and J ends, which lost 5 bases and 8 bases, there was a span of 10 bases. Germline V gives CDR1 MNHNS, CDR2 SASEGT. The DNA of the CDR3 is TGTGCCAGCAGTAGGGGCTCCCATGAGCAGTTCTTC. Residues: CASSRGSHEQFF.

The gene calls are TRBV11-3 and TRBJ2-3, with TRBD2 as a possible D gene (5 bases). V lost 3 bases, J lost 2 bases, and 9 bases lay in between. CDR1 SGHNT and CDR2 YENEEA come from the germline V gene. This CDR3 has 14 residues. The CDR3 loop reads CASSFGGLTDTQYF. DNA for the CDR3: TGTGCCAGCAGCTTCGGCGGGCTCACAGATACGCAGTATTTT.

The V and J genes are TRBV7-9 and TRBJ1-1; D remains ambiguous. CDR1 and CDR2 from the germline V gene are SEHNR and FQNEAQ (reference sequence). Trimming shortened V by 1 base and J by 1 base, and 4 bases separated the two germline ends. This CDR3 region has 13 residues. The CDR3 bases are TGTGCCAGCAGCTTAGTAGGGAACACTGAAGCTTTCTTT. As protein: CASSLVGNTEAFF.

The V gene is TRBV18, the J gene TRBJ2-2, with D possibly being TRBD1 (6 bases). Trimming took 5 bases from V and 2 from J, leaving 15 bases between them. This CDR3 has 16 amino acids. Per the germline V gene, CDR1 is KGHSH and CDR2 is LQKENI. DNA for the CDR3: TGTGCCAGCTCATCCGCGGACAGCCAAAACACCGGGGAGCTGTTTTTT. Its protein is CASSSADSQNTGELFF.

The chain joins TRBV11-1 to TRBJ2-1; weak D call: TRBD2 (5 bases). Germline assignment: CDR1 SGHAT and CDR2 FQDESV (reference sequence). This CDR3 spans 14 amino acids. V lost 6 bases, J lost 5 bases, and 14 bases lay in between. The CDR3 nucleotides are TGTGCCAGCAGTAAGAACGCAGCGGACAATGAGCAGTTCTTC. This sequence encodes CASSKNAADNEQFF.

The chain couples TRBV10-1 to TRBJ1-4, with D tentatively TRBD1 (6 bases). CDR1 WNHNN and CDR2 SYGVQD come from the germline V gene (reference sequence). The germline V and J ends were trimmed by 3 bases and 3 bases, with 8 bases remaining between them. The CDR3 sequence is 14 residues long. CDR3 coding DNA: TGCGCCAGCAGTGATGGGGGCTCTAATGAAAAACTGTTTTTT. Its translation: CASSDGGSNEKLFF.

Remarks on this clone: Within the sample, other DNA sequences also encode this same CDR3. This chain joins TRBV6-6 and TRBJ2-2; possibly TRBD1 for D (6 bases). Germline V gives CDR1 MNHNY, CDR2 SVGAGI (reference sequence). CDR3 size: 13 residues. Trimming cost V 6 bases and J 2 bases, with 7 bases left between them. The CDR3 loop reads CASRDSNTGELFF. DNA for the CDR3: TGTGCCAGCAGGGACAGTAACACCGGGGAGCTGTTTTTT.